This TCR beta chain was observed in a study of T-cell memory formation after mild COVID-19. MiXCR was run by TCRdb on the 5' RACE reads, yielding one entry per CDR3 protein. The repertoire consists of 430,000 or so distinct CDR3 sequences, with 25% occurring once and the leading ten covering approximately 13%. The CDR3 extends over 17 amino acids. Trimming stripped 5 bases from V and 5 bases from J, with 24 bases between. In germline, CDR1 is SGHRS, CDR2 YFSETQ. Input material: PBMCs or a T cell subset sorted from them (not recorded which). The chain has TRBV5-1 and TRBJ2-3; tentative D call: TRBD2 (6 bases). The origin of this receptor is an adult woman who had mild COVID-19 (a few samples of this study predate the infection). Cell type and time point are not known. This CDR3 reads CASSSQPGLRVGDTQYF. CDR3 in DNA: TGCGCCAGCAGTTCCCAACCGGGACTCAGGGTAGGAGATACGCAGTATTTT. Complete variable domain (other parts from reference TRBV5-1 and TRBJ2-3): KAGVTQTPRYLIKTRGQQVTLSCSPISGHRSVSWYQQTPGQGLQFLFEYFSETQRNKGNFPGRFSGRQFSNSRSEMNVSTLELGDSALYLCASSSQPGLRVGDTQYFGPGTRLTVL.